These 27 T cell receptor beta chains came from one sample sequenced in a study of PD-1 blockade in classical Hodgkin lymphoma. Time point here: newly diagnosed, previously untreated cHL patient sample. Negative selection with magnetic separation was used to purify CD4+ T cells from thawed PBMCs. Here immunoSEQ multiplex PCR was the method, and the copy in TCRdb shows in-frame clones only, minus some. The sample lists 20,000 to 25,000 clones; roughly nine tenths were seen once. The sample comprised CD4+ T cells from blood. These receptors were collected from a human donor with classical Hodgkin lymphoma.

This clone has only a few counts. The chain recombines TRBV14 with TRBJ2-7; a weak D match, TRBD2 (6 bases). Trimming removed 1 base at V and 5 bases at J, with 15 bases between. The germline V gene has CDR1 SGHDN and CDR2 FVKESK. The CDR3 is 15 amino acids. CDR3 residues: CASSQGQGGRNEQYF. The CDR3 bases are TGTGCCAGCAGCCAAGGTCAGGGAGGACGCAACGAGCAGTACTTC.

The rearrangement links TRBV5-4 to TRBJ2-5, with D perhaps TRBD1 or TRBD2 (6 bases each). The CDR3 consists of 16 residues. The ends were cut back, 2 bases at V and 1 base at J, with 15 bases in the middle. CDR1 is SGHNT, CDR2 YYREEE, per germline (reference sequence). The CDR3, as DNA: TGTGCCAGCAGCTTAGGGGGGCGACGGAGCCAAGAGACCCAGTACTTC. Encoded protein: CASSLGGRRSQETQYF.

The rearrangement links TRBV9 to TRBJ1-1; D remains ambiguous. The V end lost 4 bases, the J end lost 2 bases, and 9 bases lay between the germline ends. Per the germline V gene, CDR1 is SGDLS and CDR2 is YYNGEE. The CDR3 extends over 13 amino acids. CDR3 nucleotide sequence: TGTGCCAGCAGCAAACAGATAAACACTGAAGCTTTCTTT. Translated: CASSKQINTEAFF.

The V gene is TRBV6-5, the J gene TRBJ2-7, with TRBD1 matching 8 bases. The CDR3 totals 14 residues. V lost 4 bases and J lost 0; bases outside the gene matches: 2. Germline V gene lookup returns CDR1 MNHEY and CDR2 SVGAGI. CDR3 region: CASSWTGHSYEQYF. The CDR3 DNA follows: TGTGCCAGCAGTTGGACAGGGCACTCCTACGAGCAGTACTTC.

This chain joins TRBV29-1 and TRBJ1-1; TRBD1 matches 8 bases. The V segment lost 6 bases and the J segment 1 base; nucleotides outside the gene matches: 7. CDR3 size: 14 residues. From germline, CDR1 is SQVTM and CDR2 ANQGSEA. The CDR3 coding sequence is TGCAGCGTGGCGTACAGGGGGGGGAACACTGAAGCTTTCTTT. Encoded protein: CSVAYRGGNTEAFF.

This clone has just one count. The V gene is TRBV5-1, the J gene TRBJ2-1; D is perhaps TRBD2 (7 bases). This CDR3 spans 17 amino acids. The V end lost 0 bases, the J end lost 9 bases, and 22 bases lay between the germline ends. Germline V gives CDR1 SGHRS, CDR2 YFSETQ. CDR3 amino acids: CASSLVEGGAIGGEQFF. CDR3 DNA sequence: TGCGCCAGCAGCTTGGTAGAAGGGGGGGCGATCGGTGGTGAGCAGTTCTTC.

With regard to this clone: The junction does not match germline at one end; this may be a read error. CDR3 protein: CSVEVTSSGDTQYF. CDR3 DNA sequence: TGCAGCGTGGAAGTGACTTCGTCTGGAGATACGCAGTATTTT. The chain joins TRBV29-1 to TRBJ2-3, with unresolved D. Germline assignment: CDR1 SQVTM and CDR2 ANQGSEA. The CDR3 runs 14 residues.

The chain is built from TRBV10-2 and TRBJ1-2, with D uncertain. This CDR3 is 13 amino acids long. Germline V gene data show CDR1 as WSHSY and CDR2 as SAAADI. V lost 7 bases, J lost 2 bases, and 11 bases lay in between. CDR3 loop: CASNRGGNYGYTF. The DNA for the CDR3 is TGCGCCAGCAATCGGGGAGGGAACTATGGCTACACCTTC.

This clone showed up just once. The chain combines TRBV6-1 with TRBJ1-5; D is unresolved. The CDR3 runs 18 residues. Germline V lookup: CDR1 MNHNS, CDR2 SASEGT. V was clipped by 0 bases and J by 2 bases, with 17 bases between them. This chain's CDR3 is CASSEAGKVRSRNQPQHF. In DNA form, the CDR3 reads TGTGCCAGCAGTGAAGCGGGGAAGGTCAGATCCCGCAATCAGCCCCAGCATTTT.

The CDR3 DNA follows: TGTGCCAGCTCTCGGTCCGGGTCCACAGATACGCAGTATTTT. Protein product: CASSRSGSTDTQYF. V gene TRBV2 combines with J gene TRBJ2-3, with D unresolved. Trimming took 8 bases from V and 2 from J, leaving 14 bases between them. Per the germline V gene, CDR1 is SNHLY and CDR2 is FYNNEI. This CDR3 has 14 residues.

The chain carries TRBV10-3 and TRBJ1-2, with D unresolved. The germline V gene encodes CDR1 ENHRY and CDR2 SYGVKD. V lost 3 bases and J 6 bases, leaving 17 bases between the germline ends. The CDR3 runs 15 residues. CDR3 DNA: TGTGCCATCAGTGAACGGGCACTCCGGTCCCATGGCTACACCTTC. Its translation: CAISERALRSHGYTF.

This sequence joins TRBV15 and TRBJ2-7; 12 bases are a match to TRBD2. CDR3 length: 15 amino acids. V lost 4 bases, J lost 3 bases, and 4 bases stayed unmatched. The germline CDR1 and CDR2 sequences are LNHNV and YYDKDF (reference sequence). The CDR3 spells CATSTRLAGDYEQYF. The CDR3 coding sequence is TGTGCCACCAGCACCAGACTAGCGGGGGACTACGAGCAGTACTTC.

The V gene is TRBV5-1, the J gene TRBJ2-5; perhaps TRBD2 as D (5 bases). CDR1 is SGHRS and CDR2 is YFSETQ in the germline V gene. The CDR3 consists of 16 residues. The V and J ends lost 4 bases and 2 bases respectively, with 18 bases between them. DNA of the CDR3: TGCGCCAGCAGCCCGAACCTCGACGGGAAACAAGAGACCCAGTACTTC. Protein product: CASSPNLDGKQETQYF.

The chain is built from TRBV5-1 and TRBJ2-5; D is unclear. The CDR3 is 11 amino acids. Per the germline V gene, CDR1 is SGHRS and CDR2 is YFSETQ. Deletions cut 2 bases from V and 1 base from J, with 0 bases between. The CDR3 is CASSFQETQYF. CDR3 nucleotide sequence: TGCGCCAGCAGCTTCCAAGAGACCCAGTACTTC.

The chain carries TRBV10-3 and TRBJ2-7; 7 nucleotides match TRBD1. The V and J ends lost 6 bases and 0 bases, in that order; junction bases with no gene match: 5. There are 14 residues in the CDR3. Germline V gene lookup returns CDR1 ENHRY and CDR2 SYGVKD. CDR3: CAIRGDRSSYEQYF. In DNA, the CDR3 is TGTGCCATCAGGGGGGACAGAAGCTCCTACGAGCAGTACTTC.

The chain joins TRBV11-2 to TRBJ2-7; D not resolved. This CDR3 has 13 residues. Trimming removed 3 bases at V and 3 bases at J, with 9 bases between. CDR1 and CDR2 from the germline V gene are SGHAT and FQNNGV. CDR3: CASSFTRYYEQYF. The DNA of the CDR3 is TGTGCCAGCAGCTTTACCCGTTACTACGAGCAGTACTTC.

The chain links TRBV7-9 to TRBJ2-7, with a possible D match to TRBD1 (5 bases). V shed 5 bases and J shed 3 bases, with 14 bases lying between them. From germline, CDR1 is SEHNR and CDR2 FQNEAQ (reference sequence). This CDR3 comprises 14 residues. The CDR3 DNA is TGTGCCAGCAGCATCGGAACAGGACGCTACGAGCAGTACTTC. Amino acid sequence: CASSIGTGRYEQYF.

V and J are TRBV5-6 and TRBJ1-4; D remains ambiguous. CDR1 and CDR2 from the germline V gene are SGHDT and YYEEEE. CDR3 length: 14 amino acids. Trimming removed 5 bases from V and 7 bases from J, with 15 bases in between. The CDR3 sequence is CASRLGISGEKLFF. The CDR3 region has the DNA TGTGCCAGCAGGCTGGGGATAAGTGGTGAAAAACTGTTTTTT.

The V call is TRBV4-1, the J call TRBJ2-3, with TRBD2 identical over 10 bases. V gave up 0 bases and J gave up 6 bases; unmatched junction bases: 6. Germline CDR1 is MGHRA and CDR2 is YSYEKL. This CDR3 spans 16 amino acids. The CDR3 reads CASSQEGLAGVDTQYF. DNA for the CDR3: TGCGCCAGCAGCCAAGAGGGTCTAGCGGGGGTGGATACGCAGTATTTT.

This clone occurred once. The chain couples TRBV7-9 to TRBJ2-5; D might be TRBD1 (5 bases). The J call is doubtful: the DNA matches TRBJ2-7 better. Germline CDR1 SEHNR, CDR2 FQNEAQ (reference sequence). The CDR3 is 13 residues long. The chain's CDR3 is CASRRRDSYEQYF. CDR3 in DNA: TGTGCCAGCAGACGCAGGGATTCCTACGAGCAGTACTTC.

J is TRBJ2-4 and V is TRBV5-1; 9 nucleotides line up with TRBD2. V lost 0 bases, J lost 13 bases, and 14 bases stayed unmatched. Germline V CDR1 and CDR2: SGHRS, YFSETQ. This CDR3 spans 16 amino acids. CDR3 in DNA: TGCGCCAGCAGCTTGGAGGTGGAACTAGCGGGTAGAACCCAGTACTTC. Translated, it gives CASSLEVELAGRTQYF.

CDR3 region: CASSFQGGPGYEQYF. The CDR3 nucleotides are TGTGCCAGCAGTTTTCAGGGGGGGCCGGGCTACGAGCAGTACTTC. The V call is TRBV28, the J call TRBJ2-7, with D perhaps given as TRBD1 or TRBD2 (7 bases each). V was pared by 3 bases and J by 3 bases, with 15 bases between. CDR1 is MDHEN, CDR2 SYDVKM, per germline. The CDR3 consists of 15 residues.

V gene TRBV21-1 combines with J gene TRBJ2-7; TRBD1 was called by the table and not checked on the DNA. TRBV21-1 is a pseudogene. The CDR3 is made up of 14 amino acids. The CDR3 spells CASSQRDRADEQYF. In DNA form, the CDR3 reads TGTGCCAGCAGCCAGCGGGACAGGGCGGACGAGCAGTACTTC.

The chain links TRBV10-3 to TRBJ2-7; TRBD1 aligns across 7 bases. The CDR3 extends over 12 amino acids. V lost 3 bases and J lost 4; bases outside the gene matches: 0. Germline V gene sequence: CDR1 ENHRY, CDR2 SYGVKD. This chain's CDR3 is CAISEQGYEQYF. DNA for the CDR3: TGTGCCATCAGTGAACAGGGGTACGAGCAGTACTTC.

The chain employs TRBV10-3 and TRBJ2-2, with TRBD2 identical over 9 bases. The CDR3 has 16 amino acids. The germline V gene has CDR1 ENHRY and CDR2 SYGVKD. V trimming: 10 bases; J trimming: 2 bases; junction bases outside the gene matches: 11. Here the CDR3 reads CATIRFSGGNTGELFF. CDR3 DNA: TGTGCCACCATCAGATTTAGCGGGGGTAACACCGGGGAGCTGTTTTTT.

The chain employs TRBV19 and TRBJ1-4; D not resolved. V was clipped by 3 bases and J by 3 bases, with 11 bases between them. The CDR3 is made up of 15 amino acids. CDR1 LNHDA and CDR2 SQIVND come from the germline V gene (reference sequence). In nucleotides, the CDR3 is TGTGCCAGTAGTATCATCCGAAACTCTAATGAAAAACTGTTTTTT. Residues: CASSIIRNSNEKLFF.

This chain connects TRBV9 to TRBJ2-3; 7 bases agree with TRBD2. This CDR3 comprises 14 residues. Per the germline V gene, CDR1 is SGDLS and CDR2 is YYNGEE. V shed 0 bases, J shed 5 bases, and the junction held 3 bases outside the gene matches. The CDR3 nucleotides read TGTGCCAGCAGCGTAGTTCCTAGCGGAGATACGCAGTATTTT. Translated, it gives CASSVVPSGDTQYF. The full variable domain, with the rest looked up from reference TRBV9 and TRBJ2-3, is DSGVTQTPKHLITATGQRVTLRCSPRSGDLSVYWYQQSLDQGLQFLIQYYNGEERAKGNILERFSAQQFPDLHSELNLSSLELGDSALYFCASSVVPSGDTQYFGPGTRLTVL.